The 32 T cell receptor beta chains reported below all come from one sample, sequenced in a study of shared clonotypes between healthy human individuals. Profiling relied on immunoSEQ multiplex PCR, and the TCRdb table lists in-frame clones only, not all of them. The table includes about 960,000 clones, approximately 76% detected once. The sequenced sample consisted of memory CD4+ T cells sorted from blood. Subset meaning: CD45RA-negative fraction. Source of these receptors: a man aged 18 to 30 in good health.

CDR3 residues: CASSQGKVGGTDTQYF. The DNA for the CDR3 is TGTGCCAGCAGCCAAGGAAAGGTGGGTGGCACAGATACGCAGTATTTT. The V call is TRBV4-2, the J call TRBJ2-3; D is ambiguous. Trimming took 1 base from V and 1 from J, leaving 12 bases between them. From germline, CDR1 is LGHNA and CDR2 YNFKEQ. The CDR3 loop spans 16 amino acids.

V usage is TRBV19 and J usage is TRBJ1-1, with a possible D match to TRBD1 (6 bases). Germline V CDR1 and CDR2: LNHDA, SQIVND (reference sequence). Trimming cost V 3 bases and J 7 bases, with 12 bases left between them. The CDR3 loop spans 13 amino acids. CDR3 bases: TGTGCCAGTAGTATGTTGACAGGCCGTGAAGCTTTCTTT. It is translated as CASSMLTGREAFF.

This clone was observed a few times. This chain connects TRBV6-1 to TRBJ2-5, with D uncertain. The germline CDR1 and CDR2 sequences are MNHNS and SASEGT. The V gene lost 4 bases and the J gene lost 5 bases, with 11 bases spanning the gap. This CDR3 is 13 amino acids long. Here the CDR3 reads CASSGGVMETQYF. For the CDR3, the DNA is TGTGCCAGCAGTGGAGGCGTTATGGAGACCCAGTACTTC.

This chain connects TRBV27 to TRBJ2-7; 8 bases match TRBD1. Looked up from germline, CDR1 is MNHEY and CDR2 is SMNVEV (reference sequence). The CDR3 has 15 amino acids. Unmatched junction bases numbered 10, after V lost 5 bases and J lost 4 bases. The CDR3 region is CASSPGQGRSYEQYF. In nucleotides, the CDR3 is TGTGCCAGCAGTCCCGGACAGGGAAGGTCATACGAGCAGTACTTC.

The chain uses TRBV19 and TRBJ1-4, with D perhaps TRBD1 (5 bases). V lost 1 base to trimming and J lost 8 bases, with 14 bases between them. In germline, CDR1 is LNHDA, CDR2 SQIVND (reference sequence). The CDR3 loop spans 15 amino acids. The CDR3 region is CASSIAWGVEEKLFF. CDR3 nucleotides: TGTGCCAGTAGTATAGCTTGGGGGGTTGAAGAAAAACTGTTTTTT.

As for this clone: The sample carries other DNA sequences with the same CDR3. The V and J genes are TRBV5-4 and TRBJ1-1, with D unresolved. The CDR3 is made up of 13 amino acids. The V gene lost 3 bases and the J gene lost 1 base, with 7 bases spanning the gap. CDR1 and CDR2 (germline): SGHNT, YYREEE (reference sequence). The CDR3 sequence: CASSYDGNTEAFF. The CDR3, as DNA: TGTGCCAGCAGCTATGACGGGAACACTGAAGCTTTCTTT.

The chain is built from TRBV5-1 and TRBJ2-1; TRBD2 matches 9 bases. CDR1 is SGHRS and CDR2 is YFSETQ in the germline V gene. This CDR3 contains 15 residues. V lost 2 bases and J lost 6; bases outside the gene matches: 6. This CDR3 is CASSFVVAGVNEQFF. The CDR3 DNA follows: TGCGCCAGCAGCTTCGTGGTAGCGGGAGTCAATGAGCAGTTCTTC.

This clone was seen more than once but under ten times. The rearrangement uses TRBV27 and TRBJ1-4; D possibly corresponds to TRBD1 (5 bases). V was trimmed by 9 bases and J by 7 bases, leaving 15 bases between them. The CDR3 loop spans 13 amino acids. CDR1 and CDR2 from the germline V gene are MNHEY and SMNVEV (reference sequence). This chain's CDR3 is CASSRGEGEKLFF. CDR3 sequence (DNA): TGTGCCAGTAGTAGGGGCGAGGGTGAAAAACTGTTTTTT.

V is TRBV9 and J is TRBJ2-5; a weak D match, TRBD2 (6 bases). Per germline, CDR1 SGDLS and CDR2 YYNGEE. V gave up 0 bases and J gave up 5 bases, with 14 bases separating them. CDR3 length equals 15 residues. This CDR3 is CASSVGVGDWETQYF. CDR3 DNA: TGTGCCAGCAGCGTAGGCGTAGGGGACTGGGAGACCCAGTACTTC.

The CDR3 region is CASSGRPGLAGGPYNEQFF. The CDR3 coding sequence is TGTGCCAGCAGCGGAAGACCGGGACTAGCGGGGGGGCCCTACAATGAGCAGTTCTTC. The chain is built from TRBV9 and TRBJ2-1; 16 nucleotides line up with TRBD2. V trimming: 3 bases; J trimming: 2 bases; junction bases outside the gene matches: 8. The CDR3 sequence is 19 residues long. The germline gives CDR1 SGDLS, CDR2 YYNGEE. The full variable domain, in which reference TRBV9 and TRBJ2-1 provide the parts outside the CDR3, is DSGVTQTPKHLITATGQRVTLRCSPRSGDLSVYWYQQSLDQGLQFLIQYYNGEERAKGNILERFSAQQFPDLHSELNLSSLELGDSALYFCASSGRPGLAGGPYNEQFFGPGTRLTVL.

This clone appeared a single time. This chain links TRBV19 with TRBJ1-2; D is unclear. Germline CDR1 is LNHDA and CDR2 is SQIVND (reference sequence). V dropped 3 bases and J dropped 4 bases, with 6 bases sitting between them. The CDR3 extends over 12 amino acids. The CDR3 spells CASSMRSYGYTF. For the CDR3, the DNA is TGTGCCAGTAGTATGCGCAGCTATGGCTACACCTTC. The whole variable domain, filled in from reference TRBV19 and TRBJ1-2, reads DGGITQSPKYLFRKEGQNVTLSCEQNLNHDAMYWYRQDPGQGLRLIYYSQIVNDFQKGDIAEGYSVSREKKESFPLTVTSAQKNPTAFYLCASSMRSYGYTFGSGTRLTVV.

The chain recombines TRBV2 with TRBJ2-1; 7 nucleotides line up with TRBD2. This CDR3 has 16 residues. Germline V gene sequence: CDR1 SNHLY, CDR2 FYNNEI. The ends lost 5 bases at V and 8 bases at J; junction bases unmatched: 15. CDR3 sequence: CASSKYSGAGVYEQFF. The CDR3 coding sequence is TGTGCCAGCAGTAAATACAGCGGGGCGGGCGTTTATGAGCAGTTCTTC.

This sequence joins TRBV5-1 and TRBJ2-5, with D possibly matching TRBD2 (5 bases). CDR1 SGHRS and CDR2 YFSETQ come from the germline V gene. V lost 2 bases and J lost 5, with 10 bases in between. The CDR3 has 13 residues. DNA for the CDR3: TGCGCCAGCAGCTTCGTTAGCGACGAGACCCAGTACTTC. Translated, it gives CASSFVSDETQYF.

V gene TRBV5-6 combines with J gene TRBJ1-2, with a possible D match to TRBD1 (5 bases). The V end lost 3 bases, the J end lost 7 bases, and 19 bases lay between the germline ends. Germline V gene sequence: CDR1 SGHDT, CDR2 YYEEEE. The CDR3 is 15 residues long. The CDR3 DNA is TGTGCCAGCAGCTCAACAGGCGCGGAGCTGGTTGGCTACACCTTC. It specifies CASSSTGAELVGYTF.

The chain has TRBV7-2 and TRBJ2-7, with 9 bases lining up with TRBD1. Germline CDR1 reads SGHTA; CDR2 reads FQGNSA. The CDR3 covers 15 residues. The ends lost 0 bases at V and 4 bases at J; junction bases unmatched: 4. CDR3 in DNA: TGTGCCAGCAGCTTAGCCGGGACAGGGAGTTACGAGCAGTACTTC. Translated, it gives CASSLAGTGSYEQYF.

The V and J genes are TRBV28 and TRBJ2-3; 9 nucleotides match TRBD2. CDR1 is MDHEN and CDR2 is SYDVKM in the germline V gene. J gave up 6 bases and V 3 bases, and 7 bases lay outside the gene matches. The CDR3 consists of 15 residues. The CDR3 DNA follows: TGTGCCAGCAGTTTTCCAGCGGGGGGTTCTGATACGCAGTATTTT. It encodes CASSFPAGGSDTQYF.

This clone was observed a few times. The CDR3 protein is CASSYSRQGSETQYF. The CDR3 DNA reads TGTGCCAGCAGTTACTCGCGACAGGGGTCGGAGACCCAGTACTTC. J is TRBJ2-5 and V is TRBV6-5, with TRBD1 identical over 8 bases. This CDR3 region has 15 residues. V was clipped by 0 bases and J by 5 bases; unmatched bases: 5. CDR1 is MNHEY, CDR2 SVGAGI, per germline.

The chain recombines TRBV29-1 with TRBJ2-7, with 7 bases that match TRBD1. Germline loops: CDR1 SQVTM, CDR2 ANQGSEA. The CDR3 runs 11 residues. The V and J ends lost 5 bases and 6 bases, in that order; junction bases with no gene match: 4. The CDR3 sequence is CSVYNRGEQYF. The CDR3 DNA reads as TGCAGCGTTTATAACAGGGGCGAGCAGTACTTC.

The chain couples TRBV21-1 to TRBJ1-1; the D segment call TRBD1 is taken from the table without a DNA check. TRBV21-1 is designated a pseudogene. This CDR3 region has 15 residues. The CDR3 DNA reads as TGTGCCAGCAGCGCCGATGACACAATTCGCACTGAAGCTTTCTTT. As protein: CASSADDTIRTEAFF.

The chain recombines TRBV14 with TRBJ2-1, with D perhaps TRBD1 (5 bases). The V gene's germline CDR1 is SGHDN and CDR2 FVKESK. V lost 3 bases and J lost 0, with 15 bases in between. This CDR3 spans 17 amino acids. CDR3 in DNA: TGTGCCAGCAGCCAGCTTCTAAGGGGAAGCTCCTACAATGAGCAGTTCTTC. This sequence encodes CASSQLLRGSSYNEQFF.

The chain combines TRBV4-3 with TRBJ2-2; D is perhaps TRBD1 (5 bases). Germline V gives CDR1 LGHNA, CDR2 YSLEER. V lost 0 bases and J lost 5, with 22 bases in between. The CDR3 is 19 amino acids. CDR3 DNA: TGCGCCAGCAGCCAAGAAGAAGCCCCCGCAGGGTTGAGGACCGGGGAGCTGTTTTTT. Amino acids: CASSQEEAPAGLRTGELFF.

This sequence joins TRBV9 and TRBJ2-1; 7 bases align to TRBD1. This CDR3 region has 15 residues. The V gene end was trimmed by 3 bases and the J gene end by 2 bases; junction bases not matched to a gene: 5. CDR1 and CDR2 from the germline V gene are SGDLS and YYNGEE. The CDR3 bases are TGTGCCAGCAGCGCAGGGGGACAGCCCTACAATGAGCAGTTCTTC. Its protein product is CASSAGGQPYNEQFF.

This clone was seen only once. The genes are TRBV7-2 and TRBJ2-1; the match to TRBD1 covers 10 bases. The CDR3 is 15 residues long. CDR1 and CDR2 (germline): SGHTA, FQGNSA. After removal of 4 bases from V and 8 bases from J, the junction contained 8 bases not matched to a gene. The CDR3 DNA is TGTGCCAGCAGCTCACGACAGGGGGCTGGGGATGAGCAGTTCTTC. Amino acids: CASSSRQGAGDEQFF.

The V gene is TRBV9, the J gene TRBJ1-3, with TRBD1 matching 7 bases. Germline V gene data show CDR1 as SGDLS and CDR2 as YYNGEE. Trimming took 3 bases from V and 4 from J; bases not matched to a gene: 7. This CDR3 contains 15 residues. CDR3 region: CASSASGQPGNTIYF. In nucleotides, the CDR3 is TGTGCCAGCAGCGCCTCGGGACAGCCCGGAAACACCATATATTTT. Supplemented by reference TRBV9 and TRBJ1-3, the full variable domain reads DSGVTQTPKHLITATGQRVTLRCSPRSGDLSVYWYQQSLDQGLQFLIQYYNGEERAKGNILERFSAQQFPDLHSELNLSSLELGDSALYFCASSASGQPGNTIYFGEGSWLTVV.

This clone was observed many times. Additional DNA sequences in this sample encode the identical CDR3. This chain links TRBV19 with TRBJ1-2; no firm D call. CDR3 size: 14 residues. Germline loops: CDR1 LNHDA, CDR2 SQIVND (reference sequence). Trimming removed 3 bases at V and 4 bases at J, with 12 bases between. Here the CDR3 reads CASSIDPSFYGYTF. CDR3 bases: TGTGCCAGTAGTATCGATCCCAGCTTCTATGGCTACACCTTC.

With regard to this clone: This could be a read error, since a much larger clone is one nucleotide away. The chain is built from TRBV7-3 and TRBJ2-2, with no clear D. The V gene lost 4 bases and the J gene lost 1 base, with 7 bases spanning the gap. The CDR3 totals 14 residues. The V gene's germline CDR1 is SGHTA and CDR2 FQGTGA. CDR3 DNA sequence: TGTGCCAGCAGCTCCCCAGGGAACACCGGGGAGCTGTTTTTT. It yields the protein CASSSPGNTGELFF.

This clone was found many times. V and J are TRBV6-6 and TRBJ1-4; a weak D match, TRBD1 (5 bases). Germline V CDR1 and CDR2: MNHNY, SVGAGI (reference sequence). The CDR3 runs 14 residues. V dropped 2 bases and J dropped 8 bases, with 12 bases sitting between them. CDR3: CASSYRAGREKLFF. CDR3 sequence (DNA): TGTGCCAGCAGTTACCGGGCAGGGAGGGAAAAACTGTTTTTT.

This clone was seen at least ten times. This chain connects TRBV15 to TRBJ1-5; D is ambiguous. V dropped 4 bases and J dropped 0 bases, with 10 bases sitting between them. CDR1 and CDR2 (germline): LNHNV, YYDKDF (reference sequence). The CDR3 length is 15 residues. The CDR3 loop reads CATSIGRDSNQPQHF. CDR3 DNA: TGTGCCACCAGCATAGGACGGGATAGCAATCAGCCCCAGCATTTT.

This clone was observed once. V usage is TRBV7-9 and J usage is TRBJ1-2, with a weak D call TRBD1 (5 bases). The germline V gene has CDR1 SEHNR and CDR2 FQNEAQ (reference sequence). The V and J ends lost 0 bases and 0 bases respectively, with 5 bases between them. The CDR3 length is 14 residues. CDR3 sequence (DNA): TGTGCCAGCAGCTTAGCGGGGGCTAACTATGGCTACACCTTC. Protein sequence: CASSLAGANYGYTF.

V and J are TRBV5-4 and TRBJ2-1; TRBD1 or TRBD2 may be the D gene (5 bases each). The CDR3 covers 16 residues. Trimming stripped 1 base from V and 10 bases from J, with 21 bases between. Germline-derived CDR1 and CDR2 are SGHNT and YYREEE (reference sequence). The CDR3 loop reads CASSLIGTTLGGEQFF. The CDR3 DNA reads TGTGCCAGCAGCTTGATTGGGACCACATTAGGCGGCGAGCAGTTCTTC. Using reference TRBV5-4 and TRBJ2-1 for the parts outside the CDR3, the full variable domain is ETGVTQSPTHLIKTRGQQVTLRCSSQSGHNTVSWYQQALGQGPQFIFQYYREEENGRGNFPPRFSGLQFPNYSSELNVNALELDDSALYLCASSLIGTTLGGEQFFGPGTRLTVL.

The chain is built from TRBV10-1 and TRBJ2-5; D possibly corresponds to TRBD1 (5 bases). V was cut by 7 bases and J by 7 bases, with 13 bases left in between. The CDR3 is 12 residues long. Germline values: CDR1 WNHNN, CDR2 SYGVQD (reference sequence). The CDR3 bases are TGCGCCAGCACCTACAGGCCGCGGACCCAGTACTTC. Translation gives CASTYRPRTQYF.

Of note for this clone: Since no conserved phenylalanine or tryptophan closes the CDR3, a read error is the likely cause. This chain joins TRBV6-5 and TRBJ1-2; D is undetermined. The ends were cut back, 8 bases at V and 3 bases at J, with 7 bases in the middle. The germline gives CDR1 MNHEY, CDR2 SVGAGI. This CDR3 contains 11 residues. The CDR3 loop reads CASRRDYGYTL. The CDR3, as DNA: TGTGCCAGCCGACGGGACTATGGCTACACCCTC.